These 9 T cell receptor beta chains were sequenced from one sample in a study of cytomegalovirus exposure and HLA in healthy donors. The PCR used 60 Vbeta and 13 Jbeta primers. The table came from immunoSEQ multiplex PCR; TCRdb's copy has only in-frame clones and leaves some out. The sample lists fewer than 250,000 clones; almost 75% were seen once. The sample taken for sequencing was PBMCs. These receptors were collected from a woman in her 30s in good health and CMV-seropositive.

This chain's CDR3 is CASSEPWTKLQETQYF. The CDR3 region has the DNA TGTGCCAGCAGTGAACCCTGGACTAAACTACAAGAGACCCAGTACTTC. The J gene is TRBJ2-5, the V gene TRBV2; D may be TRBD2 (6 bases). Trimming cost V 2 bases and J 2 bases, with 15 bases left between them. The CDR3 runs to 16 residues. Germline-derived CDR1 and CDR2 are SNHLY and FYNNEI. The full variable domain, rest sourced from reference TRBV2 and TRBJ2-5, is EPEVTQTPSHQVTQMGQEVILRCVPISNHLYFYWYRQILGQKVEFLVSFYNNEISEKSEIFDDQFSVERPDGSNFTLKIRSTKLEDSAMYFCASSEPWTKLQETQYFGPGTRLLVL.

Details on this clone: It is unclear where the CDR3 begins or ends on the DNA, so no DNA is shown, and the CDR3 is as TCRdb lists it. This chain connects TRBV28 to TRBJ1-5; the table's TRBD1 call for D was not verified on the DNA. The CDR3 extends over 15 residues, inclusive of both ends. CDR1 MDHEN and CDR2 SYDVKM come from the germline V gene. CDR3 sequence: CASSFGPGGNQPQHF.

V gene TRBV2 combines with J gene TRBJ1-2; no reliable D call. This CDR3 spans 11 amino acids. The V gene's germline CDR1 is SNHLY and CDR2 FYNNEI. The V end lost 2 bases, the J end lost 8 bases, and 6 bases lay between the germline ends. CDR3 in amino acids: CASSEMGGYTF. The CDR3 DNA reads TGTGCCAGCAGTGAAATGGGCGGCTACACCTTC.

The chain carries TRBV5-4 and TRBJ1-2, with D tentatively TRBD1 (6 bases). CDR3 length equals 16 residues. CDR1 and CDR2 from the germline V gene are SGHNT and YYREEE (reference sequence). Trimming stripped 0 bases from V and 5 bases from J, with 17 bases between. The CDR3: CASSLAPITGQYGYTF. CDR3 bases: TGTGCCAGCAGCTTGGCCCCCATCACGGGACAATATGGCTACACCTTC.

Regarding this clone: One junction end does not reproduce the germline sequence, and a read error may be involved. The CDR3 DNA reads as TGTTCCAGCAGCTTAGGGTACAAACCCCAGCATTTT. Residues: CSSSLGYKPQHF. V usage is TRBV7-9 and J usage is TRBJ1-5, with unresolved D. The CDR3 sequence is 12 residues long. Germline V gene lookup returns CDR1 SEHNR and CDR2 FQNEAQ (reference sequence).

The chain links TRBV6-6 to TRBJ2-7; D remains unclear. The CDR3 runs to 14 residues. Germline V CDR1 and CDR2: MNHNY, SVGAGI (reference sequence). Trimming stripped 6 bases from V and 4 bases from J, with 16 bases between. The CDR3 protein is CASRNSQIVYEQYF. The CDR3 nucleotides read TGTGCCAGCAGAAACAGTCAGATTGTTTACGAGCAGTACTTC.

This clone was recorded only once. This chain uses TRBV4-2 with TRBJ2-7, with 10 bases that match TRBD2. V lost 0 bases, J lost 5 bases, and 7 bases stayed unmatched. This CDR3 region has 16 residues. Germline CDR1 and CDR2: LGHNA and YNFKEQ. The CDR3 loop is CASSQESSGRAHEQYF. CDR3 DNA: TGTGCCAGCAGCCAAGAATCCAGCGGGAGGGCCCACGAGCAGTACTTC.

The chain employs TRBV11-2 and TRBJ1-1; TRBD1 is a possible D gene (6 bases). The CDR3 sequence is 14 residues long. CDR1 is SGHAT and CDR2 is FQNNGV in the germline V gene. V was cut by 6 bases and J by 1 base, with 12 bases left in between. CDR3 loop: CASRRYRENTEAFF. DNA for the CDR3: TGTGCCAGCAGGAGGTACAGGGAGAACACTGAAGCTTTCTTT.

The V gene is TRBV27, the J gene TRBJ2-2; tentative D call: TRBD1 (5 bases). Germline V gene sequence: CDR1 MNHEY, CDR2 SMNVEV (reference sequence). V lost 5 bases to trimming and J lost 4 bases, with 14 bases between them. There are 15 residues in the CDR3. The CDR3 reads CASSPTARGTGELFF. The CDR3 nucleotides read TGTGCCAGCAGTCCGACAGCTCGAGGCACCGGGGAGCTGTTTTTT.